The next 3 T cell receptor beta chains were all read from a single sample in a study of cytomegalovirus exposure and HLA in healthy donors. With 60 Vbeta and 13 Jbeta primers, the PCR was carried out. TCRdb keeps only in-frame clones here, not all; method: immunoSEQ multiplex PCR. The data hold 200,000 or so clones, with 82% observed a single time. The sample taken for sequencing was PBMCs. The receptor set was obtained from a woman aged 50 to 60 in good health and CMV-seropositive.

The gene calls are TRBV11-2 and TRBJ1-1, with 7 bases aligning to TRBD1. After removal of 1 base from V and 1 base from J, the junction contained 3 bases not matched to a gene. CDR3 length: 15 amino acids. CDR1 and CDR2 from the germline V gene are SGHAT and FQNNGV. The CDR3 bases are TGTGCCAGCAGCTTAGCGGACAGGAAGAACACTGAAGCTTTCTTT. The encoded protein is CASSLADRKNTEAFF. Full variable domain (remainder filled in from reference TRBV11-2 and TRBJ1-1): EAGVAQSPRYKIIEKRQSVAFWCNPISGHATLYWYQQILGQGPKLLIQFQNNGVVDDSQLPKDRFSAERLKGVDSTLKIQPAKLEDSAVYLCASSLADRKNTEAFFGQGTRLTVV.

This CDR3 reads CASSYGLHTEAFF. DNA for the CDR3: TGTGCCAGCAGTTACGGACTGCACACTGAAGCTTTCTTT. V usage is TRBV6-5 and J usage is TRBJ1-1; no definite D call. CDR1 is MNHEY and CDR2 is SVGAGI in the germline V gene. The CDR3 is made up of 13 amino acids. V lost 2 bases to trimming and J lost 3 bases, with 7 bases between them.

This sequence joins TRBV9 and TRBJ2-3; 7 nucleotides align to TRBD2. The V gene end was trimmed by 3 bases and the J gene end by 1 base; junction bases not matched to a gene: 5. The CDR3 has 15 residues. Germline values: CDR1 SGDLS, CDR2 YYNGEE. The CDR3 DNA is TGTGCCAGCAGCGCAAGCGGGACGGGCACAGATACGCAGTATTTT. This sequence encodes CASSASGTGTDTQYF.